This T cell receptor beta chain was recorded in a study of Graves' ophthalmopathy and Graves' hyperthyroidism. This CDR3 has 15 residues. V dropped 0 bases and J dropped 2 bases, with 7 bases sitting between them. Germline loops: CDR1 MNHEY, CDR2 SVGAGI. Stable hyperthyroidism denotes an absence of ophthalmopathy throughout 18 months of follow-up. Hyperthyroidism was new, under 2 months, in patients aged 18 to 65. Using RNA transcripts, the TCR beta CDR3 regions were amplified. The workflow started with a first-round RT-PCR run with HTBI primers and then moved on to a second-round multiplex PCR. TCRdb independently ran MiXCR on the multiplex PCR reads; one entry per CDR3 protein. The table shows about 370,000 distinct CDR3 sequences, with approximately 18% occurring only once.

The sequenced material came from peripheral blood. This TCR came from an adult woman with stable Graves' hyperthyroidism. This chain connects TRBV6-5 to TRBJ2-2; no definite D call. The CDR3 region is CASSYSGANTGELFF. In nucleotides, the CDR3 is TGTGCCAGCAGTTACTCAGGAGCAAACACCGGGGAGCTGTTTTTT.